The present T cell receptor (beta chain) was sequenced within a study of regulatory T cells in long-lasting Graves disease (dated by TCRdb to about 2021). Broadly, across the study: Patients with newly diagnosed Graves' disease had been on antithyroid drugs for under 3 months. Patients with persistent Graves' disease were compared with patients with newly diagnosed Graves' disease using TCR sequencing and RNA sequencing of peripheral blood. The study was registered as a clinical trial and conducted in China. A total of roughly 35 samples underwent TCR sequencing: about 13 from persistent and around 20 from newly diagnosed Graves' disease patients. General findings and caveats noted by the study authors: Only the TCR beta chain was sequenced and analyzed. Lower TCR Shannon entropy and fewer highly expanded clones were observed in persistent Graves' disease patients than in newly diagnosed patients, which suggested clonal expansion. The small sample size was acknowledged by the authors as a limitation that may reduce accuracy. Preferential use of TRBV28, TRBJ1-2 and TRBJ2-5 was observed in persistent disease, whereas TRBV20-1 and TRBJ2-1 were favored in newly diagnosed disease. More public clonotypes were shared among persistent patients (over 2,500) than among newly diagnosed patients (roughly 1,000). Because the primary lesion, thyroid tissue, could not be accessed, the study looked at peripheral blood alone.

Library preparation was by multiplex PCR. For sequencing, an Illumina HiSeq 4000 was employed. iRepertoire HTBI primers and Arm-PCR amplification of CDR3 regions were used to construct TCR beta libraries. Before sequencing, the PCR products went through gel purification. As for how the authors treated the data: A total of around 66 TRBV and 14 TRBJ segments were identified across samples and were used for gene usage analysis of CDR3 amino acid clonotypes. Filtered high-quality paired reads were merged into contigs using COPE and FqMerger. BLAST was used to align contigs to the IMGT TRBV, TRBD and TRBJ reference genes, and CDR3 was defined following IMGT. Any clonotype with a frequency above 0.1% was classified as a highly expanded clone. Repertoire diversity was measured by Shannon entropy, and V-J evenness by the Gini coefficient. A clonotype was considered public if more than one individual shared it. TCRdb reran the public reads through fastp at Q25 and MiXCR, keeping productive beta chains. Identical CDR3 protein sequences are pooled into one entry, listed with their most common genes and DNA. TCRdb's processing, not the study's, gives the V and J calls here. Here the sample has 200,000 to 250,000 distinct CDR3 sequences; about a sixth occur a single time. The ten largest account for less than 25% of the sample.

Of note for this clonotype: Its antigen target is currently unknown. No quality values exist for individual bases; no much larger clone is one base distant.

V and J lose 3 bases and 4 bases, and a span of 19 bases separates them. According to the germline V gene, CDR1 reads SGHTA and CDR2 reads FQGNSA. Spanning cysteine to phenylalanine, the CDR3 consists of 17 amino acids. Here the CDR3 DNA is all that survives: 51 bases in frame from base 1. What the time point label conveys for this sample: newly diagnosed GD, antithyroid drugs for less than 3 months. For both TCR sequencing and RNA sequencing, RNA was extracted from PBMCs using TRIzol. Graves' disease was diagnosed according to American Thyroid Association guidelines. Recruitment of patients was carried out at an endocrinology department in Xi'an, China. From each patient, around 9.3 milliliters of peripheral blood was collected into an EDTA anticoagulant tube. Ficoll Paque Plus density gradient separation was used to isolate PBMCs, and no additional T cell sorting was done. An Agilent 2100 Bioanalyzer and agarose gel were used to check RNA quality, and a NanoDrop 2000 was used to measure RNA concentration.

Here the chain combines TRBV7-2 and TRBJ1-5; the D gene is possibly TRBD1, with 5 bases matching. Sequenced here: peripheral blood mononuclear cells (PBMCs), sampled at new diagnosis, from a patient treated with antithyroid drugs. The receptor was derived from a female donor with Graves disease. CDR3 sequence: CASSFPPGGDPNQPQHF. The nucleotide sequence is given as TGTGCCAGCAGCTTTCCCCCCGGGGGTGACCCAAATCAGCCCCAGCATTTT.